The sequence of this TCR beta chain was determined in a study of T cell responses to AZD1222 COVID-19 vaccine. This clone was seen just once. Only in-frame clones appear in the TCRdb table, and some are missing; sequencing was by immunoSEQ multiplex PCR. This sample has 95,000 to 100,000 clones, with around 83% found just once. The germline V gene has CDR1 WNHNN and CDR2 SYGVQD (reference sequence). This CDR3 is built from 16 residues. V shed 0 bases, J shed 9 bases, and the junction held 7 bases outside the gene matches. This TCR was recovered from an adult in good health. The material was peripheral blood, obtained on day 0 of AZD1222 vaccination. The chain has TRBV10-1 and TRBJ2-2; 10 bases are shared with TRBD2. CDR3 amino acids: CASSESIAGGGRELFF. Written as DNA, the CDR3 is TGCGCCAGCAGTGAGTCAATAGCGGGAGGAGGTAGGGAGCTGTTTTTT.